The rows below give T cell receptor beta chains drawn from one sample of a study of T cells in Graves' hyperthyroidism and ophthalmopathy. TCRdb itself ran the multiplex PCR reads through MiXCR, one entry per CDR3 protein. The repertoire holds over 250,000 distinct CDR3 sequences, with roughly 13% as singletons. Sample: blood. Receptors originate from a woman between 40 and 55 years old with Graves' ophthalmopathy. CDR3s include the opening cysteine and the closing phenylalanine or tryptophan. Each record gives: V gene, J gene, CDR3 protein.

>TRBV6-1|TRBJ2-5
CASSGLTGPQETQYF
>TRBV20-1|TRBJ2-7
CSGTGEGAFEQYF
>TRBV11-3|TRBJ2-7
CASSLEAGSHEQYF
>TRBV18|TRBJ1-6
CASSPRGPSSYNSPLHF
>TRBV28|TRBJ2-7
CASSSSGTGDYEQYF
>TRBV5-1|TRBJ1-2
CASSLVVGTGGYTF
>TRBV20-1|TRBJ2-7
CSARGGQPWTEQYF
>TRBV5-5|TRBJ2-3
CASSSGQGGWAWGLDTQYF
>TRBV15|TRBJ2-3
CATSRPRGWSADTQYF
>TRBV3-1|TRBJ2-7
CASSFPGYEQYF
>TRBV5-1|TRBJ2-3
CASSLFSLGTDTQYF
>TRBV6-1|TRBJ2-7
CASSFFGTRYEQYF
>TRBV29-1|TRBJ1-1
CSVVRGSKRNTEAFF
>TRBV4-2|TRBJ1-2
CASSPQLGGEGYGYTF
>TRBV5-4|TRBJ2-5
CASSLVQGGETQYF
>TRBV12-3/TRBV12-4|TRBJ1-2
CASSLASGGLYGYTF
>TRBV12-5|TRBJ1-1
CASGLVTSTEAFF
>TRBV6-1|TRBJ1-5
CASSEGMGLNQPQHF
>TRBV3-1|TRBJ1-2
CASSHDADRAGYTF
>TRBV5-6|TRBJ2-5
CASSSIGLGETQYF
>TRBV20-1|TRBJ1-1
CRGFEGWGTVAEAFF
>TRBV29-1|TRBJ2-7
CSVGDSSPYEQYF
>TRBV13|TRBJ1-2
CASSWGVDGYTF
>TRBV28|TRBJ2-7
CASSPPIHLGEQYF
>TRBV7-8|TRBJ1-1
CASSRSRDAEAFF
>TRBV18|TRBJ1-4
CASSAGDRGLLFF
>TRBV2|TRBJ2-7
CASSEDRGNDEQYF
>TRBV10-3|TRBJ2-1
CAIRGEVMTNERTSLAIGQFF
>TRBV2|TRBJ2-1
CASSESLQAPNEQFF
>TRBV27|TRBJ2-7
CASSPSRGATSYEQYF
>TRBV6-6|TRBJ2-1
CASSYDRGWFF
>TRBV20-1|TRBJ1-6
CSAAPGQGGNSPLHF
>TRBV3-1|TRBJ2-7
CASSQVFRGYEQYF
>TRBV11-2|TRBJ2-3
CASSSRTSRSTDTQYF
>TRBV11-2|TRBJ1-2
CASSLGGFYYGYTF
>TRBV6-1|TRBJ1-1
CASIPQGVNTEAFF
>TRBV6-9|TRBJ2-2
CASSYRRTNTGELFF
>TRBV6-1|TRBJ2-5
CASSHRGGQQETQYF
>TRBV7-2|TRBJ2-1
CASSLEEFGLADYNEQFF
>TRBV18|TRBJ2-1
CASDGDEQFF
>TRBV28|TRBJ2-1
CASSVPGTGNEQFF
>TRBV19|TRBJ2-2
CASVRAQGATNTGELFF
>TRBV9|TRBJ2-7
CASSVGPDPGTYEQYF
>TRBV24-1|TRBJ2-1
CATSVWGNNEQFF
>TRBV7-8|TRBJ1-4
CASSLALEGLGEKLFF
>TRBV27|TRBJ2-1
CASRSYNEQFF
>TRBV2|TRBJ1-1
CASRGGQAAGEAFF
>TRBV20-1|TRBJ1-4
CSARSGGSNEKLFF
>TRBV13|TRBJ2-4
CASSHRAQYGDIQYF
>TRBV18|TRBJ1-5
CASSRDSLDSQPQHF
>TRBV27|TRBJ2-3
CASSPSFPSRRGGDTQYF
>TRBV6-1|TRBJ1-2
CASSQTGSGYTF
>TRBV10-2|TRBJ2-2
CASMGTPTGELFF
>TRBV19|TRBJ2-1
CASSIGRGPYNEQFF
>TRBV4-1|TRBJ2-7
CASSQDRQGTSPKSYEQYF
>TRBV27|TRBJ1-2
CASSPSGGNGYTF
>TRBV14|TRBJ2-2
CASSQQLWGELFF
>TRBV5-1|TRBJ1-4
CASSFGQGMNEKLFF